This T cell receptor beta chain appears in the sequencing data of a study of graft-versus-host responses after intestinal transplantation. Study in general: Multivisceral, liver-intestinal, or isolated intestinal transplants were received by the recipients. Tacrolimus and steroids were given for two to three years to all recipients after anti-thymocyte globulin induction.

The study, taken as a whole, reports: In recipient marrow, GvH clones were found, and some appeared first in ileum or blood. Among circulating GvH clones, peak levels were associated with early post-transplant declines in HvG clones.

Germline CDR1 SGHNT, CDR2 YYREEE (reference sequence). This CDR3 contains 14 residues. Trimming cost V 3 bases and J 6 bases; bases outside gene matches: 8. In regard to this clone: Its antigen is still unknown.

Method: immunoSEQ multiplex PCR; TCRdb's copy keeps in-frame clones and lacks some. The data contain around 110,000 clones, about 91% of them singletons. The starting material was unstimulated CD4+ T cells sorted from spleen or lymph node cells, obtained before transplant. This TCR derives from a human donor who was the organ donor for an intestinal transplant. The chain has TRBV5-4 and TRBJ1-2, with 7 bases identical to TRBD1. The CDR3 nucleotides are TGTGCCAGCAGCTCTATAGACCAGGGGGATGGCTACACCTTC. The encoded protein is CASSSIDQGDGYTF.